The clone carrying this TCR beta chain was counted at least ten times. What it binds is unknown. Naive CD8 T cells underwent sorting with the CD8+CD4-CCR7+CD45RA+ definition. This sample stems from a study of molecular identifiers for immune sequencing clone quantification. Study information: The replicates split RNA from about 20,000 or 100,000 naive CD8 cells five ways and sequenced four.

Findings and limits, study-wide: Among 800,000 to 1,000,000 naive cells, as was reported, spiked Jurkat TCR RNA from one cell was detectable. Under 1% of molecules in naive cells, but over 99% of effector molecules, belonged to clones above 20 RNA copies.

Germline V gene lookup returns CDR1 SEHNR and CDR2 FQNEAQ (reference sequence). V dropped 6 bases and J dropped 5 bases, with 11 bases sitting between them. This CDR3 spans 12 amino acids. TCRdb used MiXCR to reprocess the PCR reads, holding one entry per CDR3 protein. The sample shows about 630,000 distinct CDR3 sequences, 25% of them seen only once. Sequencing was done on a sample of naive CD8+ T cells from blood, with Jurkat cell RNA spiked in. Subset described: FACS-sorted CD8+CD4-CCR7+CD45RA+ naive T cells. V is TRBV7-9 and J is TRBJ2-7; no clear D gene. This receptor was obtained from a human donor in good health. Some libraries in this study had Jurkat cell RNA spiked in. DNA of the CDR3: TGTGCCAGCAGATCCGCCCGGGACGAGCAGTACTTC. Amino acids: CASRSARDEQYF. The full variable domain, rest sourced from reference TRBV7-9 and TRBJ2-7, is DTGVSQNPRHKITKRGQNVTFRCDPISEHNRLYWYRQTLGQGPEFLTYFQNEAQLEKSRLLSDRFSAERPKGSFSTLEIQRTEQGDSAMYLCASRSARDEQYFGPGTRLTVT.